These 12 T cell receptor beta chains originate from one sample sequenced in a study of OX40 agonist ivuxolimab in advanced cancers. Profiled with immunoSEQ multiplex PCR; TCRdb holds only in-frame clones, not every one. The profile shows over 65,000 clones, about four fifths of them singletons. Here the sequenced sample was CD4+ or CD8+ T cells sorted from blood, taken in a trial of the OX40 agonist ivuxolimab. These receptors all stem from an adult with an advanced solid tumor such as melanoma, head and neck, liver or kidney cancer.

In its sample, this clone was seen once. The chain recombines TRBV5-8 with TRBJ1-1; the D is unclear. The V end lost 3 bases, the J end lost 0 bases, and 6 bases lay between the germline ends. The CDR3 sequence is 13 residues long. CDR1 and CDR2 (germline): SGHTS, YDEGEE. The CDR3 DNA sequence: TGTGCCAGCAGCTGGACGGTGAACACTGAAGCTTTCTTT. This sequence encodes CASSWTVNTEAFF.

The chain uses TRBV19 and TRBJ1-1, with 7 positions matching TRBD1. Losses at the gene ends were 10 bases for V and 2 bases for J; bases not matched to a gene: 13. Germline V gene sequence: CDR1 LNHDA, CDR2 SQIVND (reference sequence). There are 15 residues in the CDR3. The CDR3 nucleotides read TGTGCCACTCGGGACAGAGGAATTATCAACACTGAAGCTTTCTTT. Translated, it gives CATRDRGIINTEAFF.

The rearrangement links TRBV6-4 to TRBJ1-5; D not resolved. V dropped 1 base and J dropped 7 bases, with 11 bases sitting between them. This CDR3 comprises 14 residues. Germline CDR1 and CDR2: MRHNA and SNTAGT. The CDR3 nucleotides are TGTGCCAGCAGTGACTGGTTCGAATCCCAGCCCCAGCATTTT. Amino acids: CASSDWFESQPQHF.

The V gene is TRBV15, the J gene TRBJ1-1, with D possibly being TRBD1 (5 bases). This CDR3 contains 15 residues. The germline V gene has CDR1 LNHNV and CDR2 YYDKDF (reference sequence). V was trimmed by 3 bases and J by 7 bases, leaving 18 bases between them. Written as DNA, the CDR3 is TGTGCCACCAGCAGCAACCCTGGCAGGGTCCATGAAGCTTTCTTT. The encoded protein is CATSSNPGRVHEAFF.

This clone has just a few counts. The V call is TRBV6-4, the J call TRBJ2-5; no clear D gene. CDR3 length: 13 amino acids. With 5 bases removed from V and 7 bases from J, the gap between germline ends came to 14 bases. Germline CDR1 reads MRHNA; CDR2 reads SNTAGT. CDR3 sequence: CASSQDLDGTQYF. The CDR3 nucleotides are TGTGCCAGCAGTCAGGACCTGGACGGGACCCAGTACTTC.

This clone occurred a few times. The chain joins TRBV7-8 to TRBJ1-1; maybe TRBD1 (5 bases). The V end lost 4 bases, the J end lost 1 base, and 19 bases lay between the germline ends. The V gene's germline CDR1 is SGHVS and CDR2 FQNEAQ. The CDR3 totals 17 residues. The chain's CDR3 is CASSSPRGRASNTEAFF. The CDR3 DNA reads TGTGCCAGCAGCTCCCCCCGGGGCAGGGCCTCGAACACTGAAGCTTTCTTT.

This clone was detected only a few times. The CDR3 protein is CASSPSGNGGYTF. In nucleotides, the CDR3 is TGTGCCAGCTCACCCTCAGGGAATGGTGGCTACACCTTC. The rearrangement joins TRBV18 to TRBJ1-2; possible D gene TRBD1, 5 bases. Germline V CDR1 and CDR2: KGHSH, LQKENI. The CDR3 totals 13 residues. Between the trimmed V and J ends, which lost 3 bases and 7 bases, there was a span of 12 bases.

The rearrangement uses TRBV27 and TRBJ2-3; TRBD2 aligns across 11 bases. The ends lost 3 bases at V and 3 bases at J; junction bases unmatched: 11. The CDR3 spans 18 residues. Per germline, CDR1 MNHEY and CDR2 SMNVEV (reference sequence). CDR3 sequence: CASSFGSGGAGWTDTQYF. CDR3 nucleotides: TGTGCCAGCAGTTTTGGTAGCGGGGGGGCCGGATGGACAGATACGCAGTATTTT.

The chain recombines TRBV9 with TRBJ2-7; 9 bases are a match to TRBD2. Per the germline V gene, CDR1 is SGDLS and CDR2 is YYNGEE. Losses at the gene ends were 4 bases for V and 4 bases for J; bases not matched to a gene: 6. CDR3 length: 14 residues. The CDR3 here is CASSRDSGSYEQYF. CDR3 nucleotide sequence: TGTGCCAGCAGCCGGGATAGCGGGAGTTACGAGCAGTACTTC.

The V and J genes are TRBV6-6 and TRBJ1-6; D might be TRBD1 (5 bases). The CDR3 totals 14 residues. V was cut by 7 bases and J by 9 bases, with 16 bases left in between. CDR1 is MNHNY and CDR2 is SVGAGI in the germline V gene (reference sequence). The CDR3 sequence is CASNRLGGFSPLHF. The CDR3 DNA reads TGTGCCAGCAATAGGCTGGGGGGATTTTCACCCCTCCACTTT.

The chain uses TRBV5-6 and TRBJ2-4; no clear D. The CDR3 sequence is 13 residues long. The V and J ends lost 1 base and 9 bases respectively, with 11 bases between them. The germline V gene encodes CDR1 SGHDT and CDR2 YYEEEE. As DNA, the CDR3 is TGTGCCAGCAGCTTGCGTGCGACACGCATTCAGTACTTC. Its protein product is CASSLRATRIQYF.

This clone has only one observation. The chain carries TRBV28 and TRBJ2-7; the match to TRBD2 covers 10 bases. The V gene's germline CDR1 is MDHEN and CDR2 SYDVKM. Trimming removed 2 bases from V and 3 bases from J; junction bases left unmatched: 10. CDR3 length equals 17 residues. CDR3 sequence reads: CASSLKLAGPLHYEQYF. The CDR3 DNA is TGTGCCAGCAGTTTAAAACTAGCGGGACCTTTACACTACGAGCAGTACTTC.